The rows below give T cell receptor beta chains drawn from one sample of a study of blood T cell repertoires in COVID-19. Assay used: immunoSEQ multiplex PCR; TCRdb lists only in-frame clones, some missing. The sample lists about 200,000 clones; approximately 80% were seen once. Material for sequencing was peripheral blood. Every receptor here comes from a man aged 35 to 55 with acute or convalescent COVID-19. Both conserved end residues are part of each CDR3. The D gene is left open where the match is weak. The size of a clone is reported for some rows only, either as once, few or many, or as a class for expanded clones.

j_gene | v_gene | abundance | d_gene | CDR3aa | CDR3nt
TRBJ2-7 | TRBV11-3 | - | - | CASSLGPASDYEQYF | TGTGCCAGCAGCTTAGGGCCCGCGAGCGATTACGAGCAGTACTTC
TRBJ2-1 | TRBV29-1 | - | - | CSVEDWSRGPSDEQFF | TGCAGCGTTGAAGATTGGAGCAGGGGCCCCTCGGATGAGCAGTTCTTC
TRBJ2-3 | TRBV11-2 | - | - | CASSLGLVTSTDTQYF | TGTGCCAGCAGCTTAGGACTAGTCACTAGCACAGATACGCAGTATTTT
TRBJ2-5 | TRBV19 | - | TRBD2 | CATGTSGSMETQYF | TGTGCCACCGGGACTAGCGGGAGTATGGAGACCCAGTACTTC
TRBJ1-1 | TRBV7-3 | - | TRBD1 | CASSPEGQAGDGTEAFF | TGTGCCAGCAGCCCCGAAGGACAGGCTGGTGATGGTACTGAAGCTTTCTTT
TRBJ1-1 | TRBV18 | - | - | CASLSTTEAFF | TGTGCCAGCTTAAGTACAACTGAAGCTTTCTTT
TRBJ2-3 | TRBV7-6 | - | - | CASSLALGTSWKDTQYF | TGTGCCAGCAGCTTAGCGCTCGGGACAAGCTGGAAGGATACGCAGTATTTT
TRBJ1-5 | TRBV19 | once | - | CASSIADQPQHF | TGTGCCAGTAGTATAGCGGATCAGCCCCAGCATTTT
TRBJ1-2 | TRBV10-1 | - | TRBD1 | CASSVEPGQGQDGYTF | TGCGCCAGCAGTGTAGAACCTGGACAGGGTCAGGATGGCTACACCTTC
TRBJ1-5 | TRBV10-3 | - | TRBD1 | CAISEQGGNQPQHF | TGTGCCATCAGCGAACAGGGGGGGAATCAGCCCCAGCATTTT
TRBJ1-1 | TRBV28 | - | - | CASRATVGAFF | TGTGCCAGCAGGGCGACAGTGGGTGCTTTCTTT
TRBJ2-5 | TRBV19 | - | - | CASSTHTVGAGETQYF | TGTGCCAGTAGTACCCATACAGTAGGGGCTGGAGAGACCCAGTACTTC
TRBJ2-3 | TRBV18 | - | - | CASSEVPSADTQYF | TGTGCCAGCTCAGAGGTCCCTAGCGCAGATACGCAGTATTTT
TRBJ1-1 | TRBV6-5 | once | - | CASSFEGSTEAFF | TGTGCCAGCAGTTTTGAGGGTAGCACTGAAGCTTTCTTT
TRBJ2-2 | TRBV19 | - | - | CASIDGGGRPNTGELFF | TGTGCCAGTATCGATGGGGGAGGACGTCCGAACACCGGGGAGCTGTTTTTT
TRBJ2-1 | TRBV23-1 | few | - | CASSASHNEQFF | TGCGCCAGCAGTGCCAGTCACAATGAGCAGTTCTTC
TRBJ2-3 | TRBV5-6 | - | - | CASADTRTDTQYF | TGTGCCAGCGCGGACACACGCACAGATACGCAGTATTTT
TRBJ2-7 | TRBV7-9 | - | TRBD2 | CASSVSGTGEQYF | TGTGCCAGCAGCGTTAGCGGGACTGGCGAGCAGTACTTC
TRBJ2-1 | TRBV9 | - | - | CASSAPGTSVSYNEQFF | TGTGCCAGCAGCGCCCCTGGGACTTCTGTCTCCTACAATGAGCAGTTCTTC
TRBJ2-5 | TRBV19 | - | TRBD2 | CASSPTGTSGRKTQYF | TGTGCCAGTAGCCCCACGGGGACTAGCGGGAGGAAGACCCAGTACTTC
TRBJ1-4 | TRBV19 | - | TRBD1 | CASRPGQVGEKLFF | TGTGCCAGCCGGCCGGGACAGGTCGGCGAAAAACTGTTTTTT
TRBJ1-1 | TRBV5-1 | - | - | CASSLSGAYTEAFF | TGCGCCAGCAGCCTAAGTGGGGCTTACACTGAAGCTTTCTTT
TRBJ1-5 | TRBV6-5 | - | TRBD1 | CATGWDRDQPQHF | TGTGCCACCGGGTGGGACAGGGATCAGCCCCAGCATTTT
TRBJ1-1 | TRBV4-3 | - | - | CASSQNWGDTEAFF | TGCGCCAGCAGCCAAAACTGGGGGGACACTGAAGCTTTCTTT
TRBJ1-1 | TRBV12-3/TRBV12-4 | - | - | CASSLGRNTEAFF | TGTGCCAGCAGTTTGGGCCGAAACACTGAAGCTTTCTTT
TRBJ1-1 | TRBV4-2 | - | - | CASSHPNGSGGTEAFF | TGTGCCAGCAGCCATCCAAATGGCTCCGGGGGCACTGAAGCTTTCTTT
TRBJ2-4 | TRBV6-5 | - | TRBD1 | CASTDRGEAKNIQYF | TGTGCCAGCACCGACAGGGGAGAGGCCAAAAACATTCAGTACTTC
TRBJ2-2 | TRBV11-3 | - | TRBD2 | CASSLVAGGPGELFF | TGTGCCAGCAGCTTAGTCGCGGGAGGGCCCGGGGAGCTGTTTTTT
TRBJ2-2 | TRBV4-1 | once | - | CASSPGEASTGELFF | TGCGCCAGCAGCCCGGGGGAGGCAAGCACCGGGGAGCTGTTTTTT
TRBJ2-1 | TRBV11-3 | - | - | CASSLTGSVDEQFF | TGTGCCAGCAGCTTAACAGGGTCGGTGGATGAGCAGTTCTTC
TRBJ2-1 | TRBV12-5 | - | TRBD2 | CASGLVRDGRAAYNEQFF | TGTGCTAGTGGTTTGGTACGCGACGGGAGGGCCGCCTACAATGAGCAGTTCTTC
TRBJ2-1 | TRBV4-1 | once | - | CASSPRQSSYNEQFF | TGCGCCAGCAGCCCCCGACAAAGCTCCTACAATGAGCAGTTCTTC
TRBJ2-5 | TRBV29-1 | - | - | CSARSGLLGGQYF | TGCAGCGCCCGATCGGGCCTCCTAGGGGGCCAGTACTTC
TRBJ2-7 | TRBV10-3 | - | TRBD2 | CAISPGTSGTYEQYF | TGTGCCATCAGCCCCGGGACTAGCGGGACTTACGAGCAGTACTTC
TRBJ1-1 | TRBV7-9 | - | - | CASSLVGSGGAFF | TGTGCCAGCAGCTTAGTTGGTAGTGGGGGGGCTTTCTTT
TRBJ1-1 | TRBV30 | - | - | CAWIREGGYTEAFF | TGTGCCTGGATTCGAGAAGGGGGTTACACTGAAGCTTTCTTT
TRBJ2-5 | TRBV3-1/TRBV3-2 | once | TRBD2 | CASSHGGGEETQYF | TGTGCCAGCAGCCACGGCGGGGGAGAAGAGACCCAGTACTTC
TRBJ2-1 | TRBV18 | - | - | CASSPRIQGEYNEQFF | TGTGCCAGCTCACCAAGGATACAGGGAGAATACAATGAGCAGTTCTTC
TRBJ2-5 | TRBV14 | - | - | CASSQRAGFRETQYF | TGTGCCAGCAGCCAAAGAGCAGGTTTCAGGGAGACCCAGTACTTC
TRBJ2-7 | TRBV5-1 | few | TRBD1 | CASSWGQGARDEQYF | TGCGCCAGCAGCTGGGGACAGGGGGCGAGGGACGAGCAGTACTTC
TRBJ2-1 | TRBV7-8 | many | - | CASTTPGAGEQFF | TGTGCCAGCACCACGCCGGGTGCGGGTGAGCAGTTCTTC
TRBJ2-2 | TRBV30 | - | TRBD2 | CASLAGGNTGELFF | TGTGCCTCGTTAGCGGGAGGGAACACCGGGGAGCTGTTTTTT
TRBJ2-3 | TRBV11-3 | once | TRBD2 | CASSTGTSGRAGTDTQYF | TGTGCCAGCAGCACAGGGACTAGCGGGAGGGCCGGTACAGATACGCAGTATTTT
TRBJ2-1 | TRBV7-8 | - | TRBD2 | CASSLTGGRGGNEQFF | TGTGCCAGCAGCTTAACCGGCGGGAGGGGGGGCAATGAGCAGTTCTTC
TRBJ2-3 | TRBV4-2 | few | TRBD2 | CASSPGLAGVRPTDTQYF | TGTGCCAGCAGCCCCGGACTAGCGGGAGTCCGACCCACAGATACGCAGTATTTT
TRBJ2-7 | TRBV6-2/TRBV6-3 | few | - | CASSPHISSYEQYF | TGTGCCAGCAGCCCCCACATTTCTTCCTACGAGCAGTACTTC
TRBJ1-3 | TRBV7-7 | - | TRBD1 | CASSQGQGSGNTIYF | TGTGCCAGCAGCCAGGGACAGGGTTCTGGAAACACCATATATTTT
TRBJ2-1 | TRBV5-4 | - | TRBD2 | CASSLRGLVLNEQFF | TGTGCCAGCAGCCTAAGGGGACTAGTTCTCAATGAGCAGTTCTTC
TRBJ1-2 | TRBV21-1 | - | - | CASSKEAGSVVTF | TGTGCCAGCAGCAAGGAGGCGGGCTCAGTGGTCACCTTC
TRBJ1-1 | TRBV19 | - | - | CASSIDLRQGWTEAFF | TGTGCCAGTAGTATAGATCTGCGTCAGGGGTGGACTGAAGCTTTCTTT
TRBJ1-2 | TRBV14 | - | - | CASSQSRGVGGYTF | TGTGCCAGCAGCCAATCACGGGGGGTTGGCGGCTACACCTTC
TRBJ1-5 | TRBV6-5 | - | - | CASRPRLDNQPQHF | TGTGCCAGCAGACCCAGGCTCGATAATCAGCCCCAGCATTTT
TRBJ1-1 | TRBV29-1 | few | - | CSGDGQTEAFF | TGCAGCGGTGATGGGCAGACTGAAGCTTTCTTT
TRBJ1-3 | TRBV19 | - | TRBD1 | CASSIRDSSGNTIYF | TGTGCCAGTAGTATCAGGGACAGTTCTGGAAACACCATATATTTT
TRBJ2-2 | TRBV7-9 | - | - | CASSFLALNTGELFF | TGTGCCAGCAGCTTCTTAGCGCTGAACACCGGGGAGCTGTTTTTT
TRBJ1-4 | TRBV5-1 | - | - | CASSLDVGPDEKLFF | TGCGCCAGCAGCTTGGATGTGGGGCCAGATGAAAAACTGTTTTTT
TRBJ2-5 | TRBV5-6 | - | TRBD1 | CASSLDRGQETQYF | TGTGCCAGCAGCCTGGACAGGGGGCAAGAGACCCAGTACTTC
TRBJ2-1 | TRBV4-2 | - | TRBD2 | CASSQVGLAGGPSSNEQFF | TGTGCCAGCAGCCAAGTGGGACTAGCGGGAGGGCCGTCGAGTAATGAGCAGTTCTTC
TRBJ1-6 | TRBV7-3 | - | - | CASSLWGPDNSPLHF | TGTGCCAGCAGCTTATGGGGGCCAGATAATTCACCCCTCCACTTT